What follows are 10 T cell receptor beta chains derived from one specimen sequenced in a study of blood T cell repertoires in COVID-19. Sequenced by immunoSEQ multiplex PCR; TCRdb stores in-frame clones only, minus some. The table records approximately 190,000 clones, around 79% of them present only once. Sequenced input: peripheral blood. The receptors derive from a man aged 55 to 70 with active or convalescent COVID-19.

This clone was recorded only once. This rearrangement joins TRBV2 to TRBJ2-7, with TRBD2 matching over 13 bases. The V gene's germline CDR1 is SNHLY and CDR2 FYNNEI. Trimming cost V 7 bases and J 6 bases; bases outside gene matches: 6. The CDR3 extends over 14 amino acids. The CDR3 here is CASIGLAGVREQYF. The CDR3 region has the DNA TGTGCCAGCATAGGACTAGCGGGAGTACGCGAGCAGTACTTC.

The rearrangement joins TRBV28 to TRBJ1-4, with TRBD1 identical over 10 bases. The V gene's germline CDR1 is MDHEN and CDR2 SYDVKM. Trimming at V came to 5 bases and at J to 2 bases, leaving 8 bases not matched to a gene. CDR3 size: 17 residues. The CDR3 spells CASSGGGDRGTNEKLFF. In DNA, the CDR3 is TGTGCCAGCAGTGGGGGCGGGGACAGGGGCACTAATGAAAAACTGTTTTTT.

This rearrangement joins TRBV28 to TRBJ1-4; 8 nucleotides match TRBD1. V dropped 5 bases and J dropped 6; count of bases not matched to a gene: 11. CDR3 length equals 16 residues. Germline loops: CDR1 MDHEN, CDR2 SYDVKM. The DNA for the CDR3 is TGTGCCAGCAGTCCCTTAGGACAGGGAGGGTATGAAAAACTGTTTTTT. This codes for CASSPLGQGGYEKLFF.

V is TRBV19 and J is TRBJ1-6, with 7 bases identical to TRBD1. V gave up 6 bases and J gave up 0 bases; unmatched junction bases: 11. The CDR3 spans 18 residues. Germline V lookup: CDR1 LNHDA, CDR2 SQIVND (reference sequence). CDR3 in amino acids: CASSRRQGSGSYNSPLHF. The DNA of the CDR3 is TGTGCCAGTAGCAGACGACAGGGTTCGGGCTCCTATAATTCACCCCTCCACTTT.

DNA of the CDR3: TGTGCCAGCAGTTTTTATAGGGAGGGCTCCTACAATGAGCAGTTCTTC. Its translation: CASSFYREGSYNEQFF. The chain employs TRBV27 and TRBJ2-1; 7 bases agree with TRBD2. V gave up 3 bases and J gave up 0 bases; unmatched junction bases: 5. CDR1 and CDR2 (germline): MNHEY, SMNVEV (reference sequence). The CDR3 sequence is 16 residues long.

The gene calls are TRBV18 and TRBJ1-2; 9 bases line up with TRBD1. CDR3 size: 15 residues. The germline V gene encodes CDR1 KGHSH and CDR2 LQKENI. The J segment lost 5 bases and the V segment lost 3 bases, leaving 7 bases of the junction unmatched. CDR3 sequence: CASSPRTGESYGYTF. The DNA of the CDR3 is TGTGCCAGCTCACCGCGGACAGGGGAGAGTTATGGCTACACCTTC.

The chain uses TRBV30 and TRBJ2-2; no firm D call. The CDR3 runs 13 residues. Trimming pared 5 bases from V and 3 bases from J, leaving 10 bases between. Germline values: CDR1 GTSNPN, CDR2 SVGIG (reference sequence). CDR3 residues: CAWPQVDTGELFF. The CDR3, as DNA: TGTGCCTGGCCTCAGGTAGACACCGGGGAGCTGTTTTTT. Variable domain in full (rest from reference TRBV30 and TRBJ2-2): SQTIHQWPATLVQPVGSPLSLECTVEGTSNPNLYWYRQAAGRGLQLLFYSVGIGQISSEVPQNLSASRPQDRQFILSSKKLLLSDSGFYLCAWPQVDTGELFFGEGSRLTVL.

DNA for the CDR3: TGTGCCAGCAGCCCCCGGGAGAGGGCGAACACCGGGGAGCTGTTTTTT. This gives the protein CASSPRERANTGELFF. The V and J genes are TRBV5-4 and TRBJ2-2; the D gene is possibly TRBD2 (6 bases). V lost 4 bases to trimming and J lost 0 bases, with 13 bases between them. The CDR3 is 16 residues long. Germline V gives CDR1 SGHNT, CDR2 YYREEE (reference sequence).

This clone has just a few counts. The chain couples TRBV5-5 to TRBJ1-5, with D unresolved. The CDR3 length is 12 residues. Germline values: CDR1 SGHKS, CDR2 YYEKEE (reference sequence). V shed 6 bases and J shed 10 bases, with 14 bases lying between them. The CDR3 region is CASNHPRHPQHF. The DNA for the CDR3 is TGTGCCAGCAACCATCCGCGACATCCCCAGCATTTT.

This clone was observed a single time. This chain connects TRBV6-6 to TRBJ2-2; perhaps TRBD1 as D (5 bases). CDR1 MNHNY and CDR2 SVGAGI come from the germline V gene (reference sequence). V was clipped by 5 bases and J by 0 bases, with 10 bases between them. CDR3 length: 15 amino acids. CDR3 in amino acids: CASSKKGPNTGELFF. CDR3 DNA: TGTGCCAGCAGTAAGAAGGGGCCGAACACCGGGGAGCTGTTTTTT.